This T cell receptor beta chain comes out of a study of T cell clonality in common variable immunodeficiency. V shed 3 bases and J shed 4 bases, with 9 bases lying between them. This CDR3 is 12 amino acids long. Germline V lookup: CDR1 DFQATT, CDR2 SNEGSKA (reference sequence). CVID and control samples used equivalent genomic DNA input. The protocol was immunoSEQ multiplex PCR, while the TCRdb copy is restricted to in-frame clones and leaves out a portion. The sample includes about 52,000 clones, none of them occurring once. At least ten counts were recorded for this clone. As yet, its antigen is unknown. The CDR3 extends 3 residues past the end of the read, so its final part is completed from the germline J gene. Points from the study as a whole: Compared with healthy controls, CVID subjects showed increased TCRbeta clonality, mostly in about a third.

Donors gave 5 to 8 ml heparinized peripheral whole blood. The sequenced sample was peripheral blood mononuclear cells. The genes are TRBV20-1 and TRBJ1-2, with no clear D. This receptor was obtained from a person aged 18 to 75 in good health. CDR3 sequence reads: CSASELAYGYTF. The sequenced part of the CDR3 DNA is TGCAGTGCTAGTGAATTGGCCTATGGC.